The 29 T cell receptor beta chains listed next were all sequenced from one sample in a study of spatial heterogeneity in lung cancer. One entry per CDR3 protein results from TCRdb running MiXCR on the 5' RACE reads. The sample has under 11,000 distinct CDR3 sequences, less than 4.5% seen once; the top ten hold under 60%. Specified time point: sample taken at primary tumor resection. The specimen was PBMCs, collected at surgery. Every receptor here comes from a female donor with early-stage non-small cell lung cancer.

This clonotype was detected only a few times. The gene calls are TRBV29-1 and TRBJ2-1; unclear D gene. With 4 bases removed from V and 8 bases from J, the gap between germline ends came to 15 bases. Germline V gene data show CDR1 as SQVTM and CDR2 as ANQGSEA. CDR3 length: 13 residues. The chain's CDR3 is CSVGIGLGDEQFF. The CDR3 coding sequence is TGCAGCGTTGGGATAGGGCTCGGAGATGAGCAGTTCTTC.

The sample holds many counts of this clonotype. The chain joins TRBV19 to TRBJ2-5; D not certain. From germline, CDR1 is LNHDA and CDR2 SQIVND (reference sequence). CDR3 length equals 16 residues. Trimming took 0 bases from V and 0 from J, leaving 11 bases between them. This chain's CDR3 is CASSIDQTEHQETQYF. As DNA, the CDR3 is TGTGCCAGTAGTATAGATCAGACCGAGCACCAAGAGACCCAGTACTTC.

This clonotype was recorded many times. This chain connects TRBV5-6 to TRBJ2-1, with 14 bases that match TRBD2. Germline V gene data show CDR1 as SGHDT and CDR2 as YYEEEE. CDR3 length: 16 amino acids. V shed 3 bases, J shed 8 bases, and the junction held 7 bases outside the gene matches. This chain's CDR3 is CASSYLTSGRVDEQFF. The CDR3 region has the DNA TGTGCCAGCAGCTACCTGACTAGCGGGAGGGTTGATGAGCAGTTCTTC.

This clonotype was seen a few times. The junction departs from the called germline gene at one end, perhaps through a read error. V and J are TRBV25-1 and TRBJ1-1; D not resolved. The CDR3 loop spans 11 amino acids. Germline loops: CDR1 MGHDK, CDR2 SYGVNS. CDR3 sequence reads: CVSKMNTEAFF. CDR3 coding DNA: TGTGTCAGCAAAATGAACACTGAAGCTTTCTTT.

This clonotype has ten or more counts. The CDR3, as DNA: TGTGCCAGCAGCCAAGATCCAGGACCGGGGGAGACCCAGTACTTC. It codes for CASSQDPGPGETQYF. The rearrangement uses TRBV3-1 and TRBJ2-5, with a possible D match to TRBD2 (5 bases). The CDR3 spans 15 residues. The germline V gene has CDR1 LGHDT and CDR2 YNNKEL (reference sequence). Trimming shortened V by 0 bases and J by 5 bases, and 13 bases separated the two germline ends.

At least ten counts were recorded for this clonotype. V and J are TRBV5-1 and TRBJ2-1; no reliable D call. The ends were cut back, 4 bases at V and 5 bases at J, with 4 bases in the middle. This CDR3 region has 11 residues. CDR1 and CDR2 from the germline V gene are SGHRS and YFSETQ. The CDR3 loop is CASSLDNEQFF. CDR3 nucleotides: TGCGCCAGCAGCCTAGACAATGAGCAGTTCTTC.

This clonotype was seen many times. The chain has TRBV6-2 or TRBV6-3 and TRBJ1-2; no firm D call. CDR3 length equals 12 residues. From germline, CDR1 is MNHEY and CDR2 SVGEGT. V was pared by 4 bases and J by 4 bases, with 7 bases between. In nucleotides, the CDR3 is TGTGCCAGCAGTTCGGCAGGCTATGGCTACACCTTC. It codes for CASSSAGYGYTF.

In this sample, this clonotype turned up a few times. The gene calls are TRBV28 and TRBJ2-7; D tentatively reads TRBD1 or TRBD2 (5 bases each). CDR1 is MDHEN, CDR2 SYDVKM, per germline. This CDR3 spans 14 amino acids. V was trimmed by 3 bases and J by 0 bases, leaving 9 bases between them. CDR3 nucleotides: TGTGCCAGCAGTTTTGGGGGAGTCTCCTACGAGCAGTACTTC. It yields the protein CASSFGGVSYEQYF.

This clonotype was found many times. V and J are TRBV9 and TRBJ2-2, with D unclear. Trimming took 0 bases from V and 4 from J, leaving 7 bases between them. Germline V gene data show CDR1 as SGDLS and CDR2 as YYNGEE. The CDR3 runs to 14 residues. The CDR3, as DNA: TGTGCCAGCAGCGTAGGACACGTCACCGGGGAGCTGTTTTTT. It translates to CASSVGHVTGELFF.

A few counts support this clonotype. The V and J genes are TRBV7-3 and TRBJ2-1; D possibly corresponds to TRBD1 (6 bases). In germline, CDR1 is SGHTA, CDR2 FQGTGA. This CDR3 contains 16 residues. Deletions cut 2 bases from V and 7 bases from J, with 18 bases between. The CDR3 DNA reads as TGTGCCAGCAGCTTATCCCACCGGACAGCGCCGAATGAGCAGTTCTTC. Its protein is CASSLSHRTAPNEQFF.

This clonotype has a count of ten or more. This chain's CDR3 is CAWSSGRLSYNEQFF. The CDR3 coding sequence is TGTGCCTGGTCTAGCGGGAGGCTCTCCTACAATGAGCAGTTCTTC. This chain connects TRBV30 to TRBJ2-1; 11 nucleotides match TRBD2. Germline-derived CDR1 and CDR2 are GTSNPN and SVGIG (reference sequence). The CDR3 covers 15 residues. Trimming removed 5 bases from V and 0 bases from J; junction bases left unmatched: 3.

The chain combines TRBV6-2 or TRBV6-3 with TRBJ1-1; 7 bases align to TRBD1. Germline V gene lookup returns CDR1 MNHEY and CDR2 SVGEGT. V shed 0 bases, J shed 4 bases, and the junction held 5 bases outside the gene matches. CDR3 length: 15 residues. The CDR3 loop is CASSYSDRAGTEAFF. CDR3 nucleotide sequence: TGTGCCAGCAGTTACTCCGACAGGGCGGGCACTGAAGCTTTCTTT.

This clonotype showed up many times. CDR3 sequence (DNA): TGCAGTGCTACGAGGGACAGGGGATCCTACGGCATTCAGTACTTC. Translating gives CSATRDRGSYGIQYF. The rearrangement uses TRBV20-1 and TRBJ2-4; TRBD1 matches 10 bases. Germline values: CDR1 DFQATT, CDR2 SNEGSKA (reference sequence). The CDR3 runs 15 residues. V shed 4 bases and J 9 bases; nucleotides not matched to a gene: 12.

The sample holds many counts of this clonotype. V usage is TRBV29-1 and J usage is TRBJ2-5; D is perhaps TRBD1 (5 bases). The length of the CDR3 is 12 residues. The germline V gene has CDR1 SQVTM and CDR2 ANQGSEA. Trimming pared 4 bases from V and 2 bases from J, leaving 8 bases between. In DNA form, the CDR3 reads TGCAGCGTTGTCCGACAGCAAGAGACCCAGTACTTC. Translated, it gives CSVVRQQETQYF.

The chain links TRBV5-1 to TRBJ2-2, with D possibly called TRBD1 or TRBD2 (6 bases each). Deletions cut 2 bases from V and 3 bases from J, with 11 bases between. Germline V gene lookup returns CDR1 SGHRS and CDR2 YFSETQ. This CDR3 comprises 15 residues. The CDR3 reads CASSLDGGDTGELFF. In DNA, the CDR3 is TGCGCCAGCAGCTTAGACGGGGGCGACACCGGGGAGCTGTTTTTT.

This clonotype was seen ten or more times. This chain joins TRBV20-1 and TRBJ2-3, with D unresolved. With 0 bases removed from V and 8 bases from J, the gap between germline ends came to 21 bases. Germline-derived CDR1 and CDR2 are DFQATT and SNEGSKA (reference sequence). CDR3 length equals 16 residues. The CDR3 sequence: CSARDPVGPSTGTQYF. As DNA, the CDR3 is TGCAGTGCTAGAGATCCAGTAGGTCCCTCTACGGGTACGCAGTATTTT.

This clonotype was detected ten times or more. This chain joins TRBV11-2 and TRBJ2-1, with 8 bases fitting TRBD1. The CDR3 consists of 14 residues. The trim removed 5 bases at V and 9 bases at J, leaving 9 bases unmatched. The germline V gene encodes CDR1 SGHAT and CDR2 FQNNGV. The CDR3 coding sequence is TGTGCCAGCAGCCAGGACAGGGTGGTTGGTGAGCAGTTCTTC. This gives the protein CASSQDRVVGEQFF.

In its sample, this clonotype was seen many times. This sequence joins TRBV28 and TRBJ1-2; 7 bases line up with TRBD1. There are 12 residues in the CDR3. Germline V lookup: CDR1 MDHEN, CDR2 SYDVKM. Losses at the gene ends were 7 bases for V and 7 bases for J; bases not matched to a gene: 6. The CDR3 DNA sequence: TGTGCCAGCACCGACAGGGAGGGTGGCTACACCTTC. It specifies CASTDREGGYTF.

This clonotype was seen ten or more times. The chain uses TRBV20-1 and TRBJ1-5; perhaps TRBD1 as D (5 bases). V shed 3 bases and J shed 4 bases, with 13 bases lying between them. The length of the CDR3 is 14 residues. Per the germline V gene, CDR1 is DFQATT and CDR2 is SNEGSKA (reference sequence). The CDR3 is CSARGPGRNQPQHF. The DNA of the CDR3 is TGCAGTGCTAGGGGACCAGGGCGGAATCAGCCCCAGCATTTT.

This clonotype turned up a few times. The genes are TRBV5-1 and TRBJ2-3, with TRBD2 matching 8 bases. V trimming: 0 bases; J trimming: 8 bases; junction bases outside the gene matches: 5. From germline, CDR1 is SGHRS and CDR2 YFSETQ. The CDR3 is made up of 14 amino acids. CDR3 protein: CASSLAAGASTQYF. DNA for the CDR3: TGCGCCAGCAGCTTGGCAGCGGGGGCTTCTACGCAGTATTTT.

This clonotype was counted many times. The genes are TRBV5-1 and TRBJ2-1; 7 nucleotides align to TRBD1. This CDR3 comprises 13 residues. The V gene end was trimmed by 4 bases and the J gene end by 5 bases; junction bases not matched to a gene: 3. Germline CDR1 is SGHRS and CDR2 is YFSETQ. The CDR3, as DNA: TGCGCCAGCAGCCGACAGGGTAACAATGAGCAGTTCTTC. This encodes CASSRQGNNEQFF.

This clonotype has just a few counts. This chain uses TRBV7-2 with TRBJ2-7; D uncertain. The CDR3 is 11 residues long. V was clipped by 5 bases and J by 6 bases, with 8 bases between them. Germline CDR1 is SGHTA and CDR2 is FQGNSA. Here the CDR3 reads CASSPHSEQYF. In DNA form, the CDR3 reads TGTGCCAGCAGCCCCCATAGCGAGCAGTACTTC.

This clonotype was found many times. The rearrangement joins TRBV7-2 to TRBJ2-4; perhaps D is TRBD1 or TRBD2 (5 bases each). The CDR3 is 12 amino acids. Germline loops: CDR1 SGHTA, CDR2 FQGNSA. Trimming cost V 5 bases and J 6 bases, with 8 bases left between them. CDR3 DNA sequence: TGTGCCAGCAGCCCGAGGGGAAACATTCAGTACTTC. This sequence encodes CASSPRGNIQYF.

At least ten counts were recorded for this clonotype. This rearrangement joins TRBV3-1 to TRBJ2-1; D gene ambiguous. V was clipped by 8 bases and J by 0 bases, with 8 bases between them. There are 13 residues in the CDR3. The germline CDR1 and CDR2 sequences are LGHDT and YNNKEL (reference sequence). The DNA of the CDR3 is TGTGCCAGCGCGGACCTCTCCTACAATGAGCAGTTCTTC. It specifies CASADLSYNEQFF.

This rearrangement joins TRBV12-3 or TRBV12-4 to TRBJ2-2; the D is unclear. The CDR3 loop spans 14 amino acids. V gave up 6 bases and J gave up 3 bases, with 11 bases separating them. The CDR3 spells CASRRLLDTGELFF. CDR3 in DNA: TGTGCCAGCAGACGACTCCTCGACACCGGGGAGCTGTTTTTT.

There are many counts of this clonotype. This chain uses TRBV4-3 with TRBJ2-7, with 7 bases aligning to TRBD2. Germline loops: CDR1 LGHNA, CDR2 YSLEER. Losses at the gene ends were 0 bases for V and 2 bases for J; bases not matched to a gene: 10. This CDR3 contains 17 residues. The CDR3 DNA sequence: TGCGCCAGCAGCCAAGAGCACACTAGCGCCTACCCCTACGAGCAGTACTTC. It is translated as CASSQEHTSAYPYEQYF.

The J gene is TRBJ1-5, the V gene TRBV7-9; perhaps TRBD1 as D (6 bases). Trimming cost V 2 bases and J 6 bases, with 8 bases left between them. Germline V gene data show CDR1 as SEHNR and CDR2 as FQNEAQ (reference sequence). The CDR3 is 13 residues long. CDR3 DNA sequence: TGTGCCAGCAGCTTACAGGGGATTCAGCCCCAGCATTTT. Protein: CASSLQGIQPQHF.

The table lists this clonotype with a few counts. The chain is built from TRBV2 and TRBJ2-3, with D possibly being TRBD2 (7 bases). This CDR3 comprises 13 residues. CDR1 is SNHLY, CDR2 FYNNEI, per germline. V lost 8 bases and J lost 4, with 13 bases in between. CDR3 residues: CASEGGAADTQYF. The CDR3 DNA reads TGTGCCAGCGAGGGGGGGGCGGCAGATACGCAGTATTTT.

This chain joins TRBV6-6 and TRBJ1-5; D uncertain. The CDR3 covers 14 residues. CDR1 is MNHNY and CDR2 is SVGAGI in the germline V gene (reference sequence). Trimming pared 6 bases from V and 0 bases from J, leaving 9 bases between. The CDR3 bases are TGTGCCAGCAGCTCGTCTTCTAGCAATCAGCCCCAGCATTTT. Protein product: CASSSSSSNQPQHF.